Shown below are 20 T cell receptor beta chains from a single sample sequenced in a study of T cell repertoires in cytomegalovirus infection. What these receptors recognize is not known. TCRdb reprocessed the reads with MiXCR, giving one entry per CDR3 protein. The data show roughly 180,000 distinct CDR3 sequences, about 20% seen once. The sample here was CD8+ T cells from cultured PBMCs, taken from culture after CMV antigen stimulation. Receptor source: a human donor in good health (CMV status not recorded). Some clones in this sample may be carry-over from other donors' samples.

This clonotype came up a few times. The rearrangement uses TRBV4-1 and TRBJ1-2, with D possibly TRBD1 on 5 matching bases. V was trimmed by 0 bases and J by 4 bases, leaving 9 bases between them. Germline V gives CDR1 MGHRA, CDR2 YSYEKL. The CDR3 has 14 residues. DNA of the CDR3: TGCGCCAGCAGCCAAGAGGGGACCCTCTATGGCTACACCTTC. Translating gives CASSQEGTLYGYTF.

This clonotype has a handful of counts. The V and J genes are TRBV6-1 and TRBJ2-3; D unresolved. The V and J ends lost 1 base and 1 base respectively, with 3 bases between them. CDR1 and CDR2 (germline): MNHNS, SASEGT. This CDR3 has 13 residues. CDR3 protein: CASSEGGTDTQYF. CDR3 DNA sequence: TGTGCCAGCAGTGAAGGGGGCACAGATACGCAGTATTTT.

This clonotype occurred many times. This sequence joins TRBV7-2 and TRBJ1-5; D gene uncertain. V was pared by 5 bases and J by 2 bases, with 13 bases between. The CDR3 loop spans 15 amino acids. In germline, CDR1 is SGHTA, CDR2 FQGNSA. CDR3: CASSPSREGNQPQHF. The CDR3, as DNA: TGTGCCAGCAGCCCATCTCGGGAGGGCAATCAGCCCCAGCATTTT.

The chain recombines TRBV12-3 or TRBV12-4 with TRBJ2-5, with D perhaps TRBD2 (7 bases). This CDR3 spans 15 amino acids. The V gene lost 3 bases and the J gene lost 7 bases, with 18 bases spanning the gap. CDR3 sequence: CASSLGRGGPRTQYF. DNA for the CDR3: TGTGCCAGCAGTTTGGGTAGGGGGGGCCCGAGGACCCAGTACTTC.

This clonotype was picked up a small number of times. The chain uses TRBV7-2 and TRBJ1-2; D is unresolved. The CDR3 totals 12 residues. Germline V gene sequence: CDR1 SGHTA, CDR2 FQGNSA. Trimming shortened V by 1 base and J by 9 bases, and 9 bases separated the two germline ends. CDR3 residues: CASSLGHRSYTF. CDR3 sequence (DNA): TGTGCCAGCAGCTTAGGTCACCGGAGCTACACCTTC.

The rearrangement links TRBV7-9 to TRBJ1-2; 12 bases fit TRBD1. Trimming took 1 base from V and 3 from J; bases not matched to a gene: 6. The CDR3 has 17 amino acids. The germline V gene has CDR1 SEHNR and CDR2 FQNEAQ (reference sequence). The CDR3 nucleotides are TGTGCCAGCAGCTTAGTGGGACAGGGGGCGCGTTACTATGGCTACACCTTC. Its protein is CASSLVGQGARYYGYTF.

This clonotype occurred a few times. The genes are TRBV2 and TRBJ2-7, with TRBD1 as a possible D gene (5 bases). V was pared by 5 bases and J by 4 bases, with 12 bases between. CDR3 length equals 13 residues. The germline V gene has CDR1 SNHLY and CDR2 FYNNEI. CDR3 in amino acids: CASSPGLVYEQYF. CDR3 sequence (DNA): TGTGCCAGCAGTCCAGGGTTAGTGTACGAGCAGTACTTC.

This clonotype was detected only a few times. This chain joins TRBV6-2 or TRBV6-3 and TRBJ2-7, with D possibly TRBD1 on 5 matching bases. Germline V lookup: CDR1 MNHEY, CDR2 SVGEGT. The CDR3 sequence is 12 residues long. V was clipped by 4 bases and J by 6 bases, with 10 bases between them. The CDR3, as DNA: TGTGCCAGCAGTTTTGGACACGTCGAGCAGTACTTC. Protein sequence: CASSFGHVEQYF.

V and J are TRBV7-9 and TRBJ2-1, with TRBD1 as a possible D gene (6 bases). Deletions cut 0 bases from V and 2 bases from J, with 11 bases between. CDR1 and CDR2 from the germline V gene are SEHNR and FQNEAQ (reference sequence). This CDR3 spans 16 amino acids. CDR3 bases: TGTGCCAGCAGCTTAGCCCGGACAGACACCTACAATGAGCAGTTCTTC. Encoded protein: CASSLARTDTYNEQFF.

The V call is TRBV4-3, the J call TRBJ2-7, with D unresolved. This CDR3 comprises 14 residues. Germline V gene data show CDR1 as LGHNA and CDR2 as YSLEER. Trimming pared 1 base from V and 0 bases from J, leaving 7 bases between. The CDR3 sequence is CASSQVANSYEQYF. For the CDR3, the DNA is TGCGCCAGCAGCCAAGTGGCCAACTCCTACGAGCAGTACTTC.

This clonotype was seen a few times. CDR3 loop: CASSFRWSSYNEQFF. The DNA of the CDR3 is TGTGCCAGCAGCTTCAGGTGGAGCTCCTACAATGAGCAGTTCTTC. The V gene is TRBV9, the J gene TRBJ2-1; D unresolved. The V gene lost 4 bases and the J gene lost 0 bases, with 11 bases spanning the gap. The CDR3 contains 15 residues. Looked up from germline, CDR1 is SGDLS and CDR2 is YYNGEE.

This chain uses TRBV6-8 with TRBJ2-3; D is uncertain. Trimming took off 0 bases at V and 8 bases at J, with 6 bases between the two ends. Germline CDR1 MNHGY, CDR2 SAAAGT. CDR3 length equals 12 residues. The CDR3 DNA is TGTGCCAGCAGTTACTCCTCGTTTACGCAGTATTTT. This encodes CASSYSSFTQYF.

The CDR3 here is CASSSSPGTAGEQYF. CDR3 coding DNA: TGTGCCAGCAGTTCCTCCCCCGGGACAGCCGGCGAGCAGTACTTC. The chain links TRBV12-3 or TRBV12-4 to TRBJ2-7; 7 bases agree with TRBD1. The CDR3 has 15 amino acids. V shed 4 bases, J shed 6 bases, and the junction held 12 bases outside the gene matches.

The chain links TRBV4-3 to TRBJ1-1; a possible D gene is TRBD1 (5 bases). The CDR3 consists of 16 residues. Trimming removed 4 bases from V and 1 base from J, with 16 bases in between. Looked up from germline, CDR1 is LGHNA and CDR2 is YSLEER. The CDR3, as DNA: TGCGCCAGCAGCCCCCTGGAGGGGCCGGAGAACACTGAAGCTTTCTTT. This codes for CASSPLEGPENTEAFF.

This clonotype has more than one count but fewer than ten. This chain connects TRBV6-1 to TRBJ1-2, with D unclear. Trimming pared 4 bases from V and 1 base from J, leaving 10 bases between. The CDR3 runs to 14 residues. Germline CDR1 is MNHNS and CDR2 is SASEGT. The CDR3 sequence is CASSARVRNYGYTF. CDR3 DNA sequence: TGTGCCAGCAGTGCCCGGGTCCGTAACTATGGCTACACCTTC.

The chain combines TRBV6-2 or TRBV6-3 with TRBJ1-2, with TRBD1 as a possible D gene (5 bases). Per germline, CDR1 MNHEY and CDR2 SVGEGT. The CDR3 length is 17 residues. The V end lost 0 bases, the J end lost 8 bases, and 22 bases lay between the germline ends. CDR3 in DNA: TGTGCCAGCAGTTACTCGAACATACCGGGACGGACTATCGGCTACACCTTC. Encoded protein: CASSYSNIPGRTIGYTF.

The V and J genes are TRBV12-3 or TRBV12-4 and TRBJ2-5, with 8 bases that match TRBD1. The CDR3 sequence is 13 residues long. Trimming removed 7 bases from V and 3 bases from J; junction bases left unmatched: 4. CDR3 residues: CASTPTGEETQYF. CDR3 bases: TGTGCCAGCACCCCGACAGGGGAAGAGACCCAGTACTTC.

CDR3 nucleotides: TGTGCCAGCAGCTTAATAAGAGGGGGAAGAAGCTATGGCTACACCTTC. It yields the protein CASSLIRGGRSYGYTF. This sequence joins TRBV7-3 and TRBJ1-2, with D possibly TRBD1 on 6 matching bases. Germline lookup yields CDR1 SGHTA and CDR2 FQGTGA. The V gene lost 1 base and the J gene lost 4 bases, with 16 bases spanning the gap. The CDR3 loop spans 16 amino acids.

This sequence joins TRBV7-9 and TRBJ1-5; 7 bases map to TRBD1. This CDR3 comprises 18 residues. Germline CDR1 and CDR2: SEHNR and FQNEAQ (reference sequence). The ends lost 1 base at V and 2 bases at J; junction bases unmatched: 11. The CDR3 region is CASSLGWSRGDGNQPQHF. DNA for the CDR3: TGTGCCAGCAGCTTAGGGTGGAGCAGGGGGGATGGCAATCAGCCCCAGCATTTT. The entire variable domain, with the rest obtained from reference TRBV7-9 and TRBJ1-5, is as follows: DTGVSQNPRHKITKRGQNVTFRCDPISEHNRLYWYRQTLGQGPEFLTYFQNEAQLEKSRLLSDRFSAERPKGSFSTLEIQRTEQGDSAMYLCASSLGWSRGDGNQPQHFGDGTRLSIL.

The chain is built from TRBV7-8 and TRBJ1-2, with a possible D match to TRBD1 (5 bases). The CDR3 spans 17 residues. Trimming removed 4 bases from V and 4 bases from J, with 22 bases in between. CDR1 is SGHVS, CDR2 FQNEAQ, per germline. The CDR3 loop is CASSYRDLDSRAYGYTF. Here the CDR3 DNA reads TGTGCCAGCAGCTACCGGGACCTCGATTCGCGGGCCTATGGCTACACCTTC.